The 6 T cell receptor beta chains below were found in one sample sequenced in a study of blood T cell repertoires in COVID-19. This table comes from immunoSEQ multiplex PCR, and its TCRdb copy is limited to in-frame clones, with some not included. The table lists about 330,000 clones, 89% of them singletons. Sequences were obtained from peripheral blood. The receptors were gathered from a young man who had recovered from COVID-19.

The chain couples TRBV28 to TRBJ1-1; possible D gene TRBD1, 6 bases. V was pared by 2 bases and J by 10 bases, with 20 bases between. Germline CDR1 is MDHEN and CDR2 is SYDVKM. The CDR3 consists of 15 residues. In DNA, the CDR3 is TGTGCCAGCAGTTTACCGACAGGCGGTCGGGTCGTAGCTTTCTTT. This codes for CASSLPTGGRVVAFF. Looking up the rest from reference TRBV28 and TRBJ1-1 gives the full variable domain: DVKVTQSSRYLVKRTGEKVFLECVQDMDHENMFWYRQDPGLGLRLIYFSYDVKMKEKGDIPEGYSVSREKKERFSLILESASTNQTSMYLCASSLPTGGRVVAFFGQGTRLTVV.

V gene TRBV12-3 or TRBV12-4 combines with J gene TRBJ1-6, with a tentative D call TRBD1 (6 bases). Trimming took off 6 bases at V and 7 bases at J, with 10 bases between the two ends. CDR3 size: 13 residues. In nucleotides, the CDR3 is TGTGCCAGCAGGGATACAGGGAATTCACCCCTCCACTTT. Translating gives CASRDTGNSPLHF.

This chain joins TRBV4-3 and TRBJ1-4; D unclear. This CDR3 region has 12 residues. The germline V and J ends were trimmed by 0 bases and 13 bases, with 9 bases remaining between them. CDR1 LGHNA and CDR2 YSLEER come from the germline V gene. The DNA for the CDR3 is TGCGCCAGCAGCCAAGACAGGAGGTCACTGTTTTTT. Translation gives CASSQDRRSLFF.

The CDR3 protein is CASSDRRHLQETQYF. In nucleotides, the CDR3 is TGTGCCAGCAGCGACCGAAGACACCTACAAGAGACCCAGTACTTC. The chain links TRBV13 to TRBJ2-5; no reliable D call. The germline CDR1 and CDR2 sequences are PRHDT and FYEKMQ (reference sequence). The V end lost 5 bases, the J end lost 2 bases, and 15 bases lay between the germline ends. This CDR3 is 15 amino acids long.

The chain joins TRBV2 to TRBJ2-3; 10 bases line up with TRBD2. V was clipped by 8 bases and J by 6 bases; unmatched bases: 14. Germline V gene data show CDR1 as SNHLY and CDR2 as FYNNEI. The CDR3 loop spans 16 amino acids. The CDR3 DNA reads as TGTGCCAGCCAAGCAGGAGAGCGGGGGGGCCGTGATACGCAGTATTTT. Encoded protein: CASQAGERGGRDTQYF.

The chain is built from TRBV18 and TRBJ2-1, with a possible D match to TRBD2 (5 bases). The V gene lost 5 bases and the J gene lost 9 bases, with 11 bases spanning the gap. In germline, CDR1 is KGHSH, CDR2 LQKENI. The CDR3 contains 12 residues. The CDR3 DNA is TGTGCCAGCTCAAGTATCGGGATTGAGCAGTTCTTC. This codes for CASSSIGIEQFF. The variable domain in full, completed from reference TRBV18 and TRBJ2-1, reads NAGVMQNPRHLVRRRGQEARLRCSPMKGHSHVYWYRQLPEEGLKFMVYLQKENIIDESGMPKERFSAEFPKEGPSILRIQQVVRGDSAAYFCASSSIGIEQFFGPGTRLTVL.